The clone carrying this TCR beta chain has only one observation. The antigen is not known. These data come from a study of T cells in localized non-small cell lung cancer. Findings and limits, study-wide: The study linked higher blood T cell density to longer overall survival. Uninvolved adjacent lung had more T cell clonality than any other tissue, topping tumor.

V was cut by 7 bases and J by 3 bases, with 15 bases left in between. Germline-derived CDR1 and CDR2 are MNHEY and SVGAGI. This CDR3 contains 14 residues. The repertoire was sequenced with immunoSEQ multiplex PCR; TCRdb's copy has only in-frame clones and lacks some. The sample shows tens of thousands of clones, about 83% of them seen only once. The chain uses TRBV6-5 and TRBJ1-1; maybe TRBD1 (5 bases). The sample here was peripheral blood, taken before any cancer treatment. This TCR was sampled from a man between 35 and 75 years old with stage I lung adenocarcinoma. The DNA for the CDR3 is TGTGCCAGCATCCCACGGGGGGATTACACTGAAGCTTTCTTT. This translates into CASIPRGDYTEAFF.